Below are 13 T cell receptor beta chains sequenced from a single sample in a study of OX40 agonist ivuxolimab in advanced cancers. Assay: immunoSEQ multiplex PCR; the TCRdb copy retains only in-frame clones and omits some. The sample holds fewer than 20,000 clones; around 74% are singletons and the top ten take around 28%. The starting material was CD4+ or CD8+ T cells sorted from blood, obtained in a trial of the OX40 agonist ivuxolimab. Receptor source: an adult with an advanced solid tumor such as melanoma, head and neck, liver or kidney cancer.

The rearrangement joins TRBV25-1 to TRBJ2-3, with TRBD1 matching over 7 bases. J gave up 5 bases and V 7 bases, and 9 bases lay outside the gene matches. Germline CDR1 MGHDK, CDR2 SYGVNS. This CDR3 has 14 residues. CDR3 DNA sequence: TGTGCCAGCACGGGACAGCCCGGCGGAGATACGCAGTATTTT. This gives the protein CASTGQPGGDTQYF.

In DNA, the CDR3 is TGTGCCAGCAGCGGGGGACTAGTGAATGAGCAGTTCTTC. Translating gives CASSGGLVNEQFF. The gene calls are TRBV7-8 and TRBJ2-1, with 8 positions matching TRBD2. The CDR3 totals 13 residues. In germline, CDR1 is SGHVS, CDR2 FQNEAQ. Trimming took 5 bases from V and 7 from J; bases not matched to a gene: 4.

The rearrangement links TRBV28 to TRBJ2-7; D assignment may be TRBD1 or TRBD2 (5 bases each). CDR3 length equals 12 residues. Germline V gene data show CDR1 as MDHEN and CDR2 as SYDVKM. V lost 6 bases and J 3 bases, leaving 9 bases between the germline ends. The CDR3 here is CASRKGRYEQYF. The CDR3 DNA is TGTGCCAGCAGAAAGGGACGCTACGAGCAGTACTTC. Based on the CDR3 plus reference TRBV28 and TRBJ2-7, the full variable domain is DVKVTQSSRYLVKRTGEKVFLECVQDMDHENMFWYRQDPGLGLRLIYFSYDVKMKEKGDIPEGYSVSREKKERFSLILESASTNQTSMYLCASRKGRYEQYFGPGTRLTVT.

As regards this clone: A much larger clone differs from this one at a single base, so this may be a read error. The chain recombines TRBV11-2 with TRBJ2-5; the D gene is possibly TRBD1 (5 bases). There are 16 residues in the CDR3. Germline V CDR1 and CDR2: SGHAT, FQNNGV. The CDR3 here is CVSSPTRARRGETQYF. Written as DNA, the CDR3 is TGTGTCAGCAGCCCGACACGAGCGAGAAGGGGAGAGACCCAGTACTTC.

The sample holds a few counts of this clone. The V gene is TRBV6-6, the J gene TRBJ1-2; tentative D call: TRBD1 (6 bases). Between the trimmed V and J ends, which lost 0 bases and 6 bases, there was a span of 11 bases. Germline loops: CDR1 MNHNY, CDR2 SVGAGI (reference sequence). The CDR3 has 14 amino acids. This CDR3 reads CASSYSTGLDGYTF. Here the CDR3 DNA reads TGTGCCAGCAGTTACTCTACAGGGTTGGATGGCTACACCTTC.

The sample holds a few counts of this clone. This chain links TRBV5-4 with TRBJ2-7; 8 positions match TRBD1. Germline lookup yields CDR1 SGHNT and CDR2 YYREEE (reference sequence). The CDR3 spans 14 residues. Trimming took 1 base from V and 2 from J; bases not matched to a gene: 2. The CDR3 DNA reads TGTGCCAGCAGCTTGCAGGGGGCCCCCTACGAGCAGTACTTC. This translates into CASSLQGAPYEQYF. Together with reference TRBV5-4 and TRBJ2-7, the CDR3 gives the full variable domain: ETGVTQSPTHLIKTRGQQVTLRCSSQSGHNTVSWYQQALGQGPQFIFQYYREEENGRGNFPPRFSGLQFPNYSSELNVNALELDDSALYLCASSLQGAPYEQYFGPGTRLTVT.

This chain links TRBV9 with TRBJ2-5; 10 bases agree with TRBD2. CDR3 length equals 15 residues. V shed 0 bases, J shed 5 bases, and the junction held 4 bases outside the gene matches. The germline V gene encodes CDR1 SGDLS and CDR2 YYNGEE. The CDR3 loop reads CASSVEGLARETQYF. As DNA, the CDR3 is TGTGCCAGCAGCGTAGAGGGACTAGCGAGGGAGACCCAGTACTTC.

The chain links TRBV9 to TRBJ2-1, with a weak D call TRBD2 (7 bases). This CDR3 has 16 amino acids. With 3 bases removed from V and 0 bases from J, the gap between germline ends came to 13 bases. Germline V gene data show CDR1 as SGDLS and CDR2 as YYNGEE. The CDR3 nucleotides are TGTGCCAGCAGCGGCGGGGGCCCCAGCTCCTACAATGAGCAGTTCTTC. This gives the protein CASSGGGPSSYNEQFF.

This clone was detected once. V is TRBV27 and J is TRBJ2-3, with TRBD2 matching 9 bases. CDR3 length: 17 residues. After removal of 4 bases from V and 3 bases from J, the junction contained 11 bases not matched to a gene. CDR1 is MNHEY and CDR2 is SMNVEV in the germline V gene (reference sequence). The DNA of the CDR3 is TGTGCCAGCAGTTCTCGGGTTAGCGGGAGTACAACAGATACGCAGTATTTT. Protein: CASSSRVSGSTTDTQYF.

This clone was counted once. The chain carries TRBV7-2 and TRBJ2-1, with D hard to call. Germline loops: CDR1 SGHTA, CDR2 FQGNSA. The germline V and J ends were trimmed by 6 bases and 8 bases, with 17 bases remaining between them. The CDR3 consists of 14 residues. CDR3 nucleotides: TGTGCCAGCAGAGGGCCCGTTATCAACGATGAGCAGTTCTTC. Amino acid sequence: CASRGPVINDEQFF.

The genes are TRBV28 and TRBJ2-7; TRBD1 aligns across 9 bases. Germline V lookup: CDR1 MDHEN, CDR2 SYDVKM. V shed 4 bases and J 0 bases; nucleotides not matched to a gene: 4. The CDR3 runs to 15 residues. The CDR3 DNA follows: TGTGCCAGCAGTTCCGGACAGGGGTTCTCCTACGAGCAGTACTTC. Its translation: CASSSGQGFSYEQYF.

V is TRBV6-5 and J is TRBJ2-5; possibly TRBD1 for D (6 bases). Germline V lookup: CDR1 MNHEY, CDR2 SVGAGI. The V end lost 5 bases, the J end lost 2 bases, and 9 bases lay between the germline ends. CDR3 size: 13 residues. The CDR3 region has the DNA TGTGCCAGCAGTCCGACAGGACAAGAGACCCAGTACTTC. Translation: CASSPTGQETQYF.

The CDR3: CASSSSSGGANEQFF. CDR3 coding DNA: TGTGCCAGCAGCTCTTCTAGCGGGGGGGCCAATGAGCAGTTCTTC. The chain couples TRBV7-6 to TRBJ2-1; 12 bases are a match to TRBD2. This CDR3 is built from 15 residues. V was pared by 4 bases and J by 6 bases, with 4 bases of the junction left unmatched. The germline CDR1 and CDR2 sequences are SGHVS and FNYEAQ.